Listed below are T cell receptor beta chains from one sample, sequenced in a study of a mutant IDH1 vaccine in newly diagnosed glioma. Assay: immunoSEQ multiplex PCR; the TCRdb copy retains only in-frame clones and omits some. The repertoire consists of tens of thousands of clones, with about 85% occurring once and the leading ten covering around 4.9%. The sample here was PBMCs, taken from a glioma patient treated with radiotherapy, temozolomide or both. These receptors all come from a woman in her forties with glioma. Each CDR3 is given with its conserved first and last residue. The D gene is left open where the match is weak. The size field is filled for only some rows; it gives once, few, many or a size class.

d_call: TRBD1; v_call: TRBV6-5; clone_size: .; j_call: TRBJ2-1; cdr3_aa: CASSYSGTAYNEQFF; cdr3_nt: TGTGCCAGCAGTTACTCCGGGACAGCGTACAATGAGCAGTTCTTC
d_call: TRBD1; v_call: TRBV5-8; clone_size: .; j_call: TRBJ2-7; cdr3_aa: CASSRDSYEQYF; cdr3_nt: TGTGCCAGCAGTCGGGACAGCTACGAGCAGTACTTC
d_call: TRBD1; v_call: TRBV7-9; clone_size: .; j_call: TRBJ1-2; cdr3_aa: CASSLLRDRPYGYTF; cdr3_nt: TGTGCCAGCAGCTTACTACGGGACAGGCCCTATGGCTACACCTTC
d_call: .; v_call: TRBV30; clone_size: once; j_call: TRBJ2-6; cdr3_aa: CAWTEKGPVSGANVLTF; cdr3_nt: TGTGCCTGGACAGAAAAGGGTCCCGTCTCTGGGGCCAACGTCCTGACTTTC
d_call: .; v_call: TRBV4-1; clone_size: .; j_call: TRBJ2-5; cdr3_aa: CASSPSGRRNQETQYF; cdr3_nt: TGCGCCAGCAGCCCGTCTGGACGTCGGAACCAAGAGACCCAGTACTTC
d_call: .; v_call: TRBV30; clone_size: once; j_call: TRBJ2-7; cdr3_aa: CAWRTGTYEQYF; cdr3_nt: TGTGCCTGGCGTACAGGGACCTACGAGCAGTACTTC
d_call: TRBD1; v_call: TRBV7-9; clone_size: .; j_call: TRBJ2-6; cdr3_aa: CASSPRTGALPGANVLTF; cdr3_nt: TGTGCCAGCAGCCCCAGGACAGGGGCACTACCTGGGGCCAACGTCCTGACTTTC
d_call: TRBD1; v_call: TRBV18; clone_size: .; j_call: TRBJ1-5; cdr3_aa: CASSHTGDSNQPQHF; cdr3_nt: TGTGCCAGCTCACATACAGGGGATAGCAATCAGCCCCAGCATTTT
d_call: .; v_call: TRBV10-1; clone_size: .; j_call: TRBJ1-5; cdr3_aa: CASSESTEPQHF; cdr3_nt: TGCGCCAGCAGTGAGTCGACTGAGCCCCAGCATTTT
d_call: .; v_call: TRBV29-1; clone_size: .; j_call: TRBJ1-3; cdr3_aa: CSAGEGNTIYF; cdr3_nt: TGCAGCGCGGGGGAGGGAAACACCATATATTTT
d_call: .; v_call: TRBV4-2; clone_size: .; j_call: TRBJ1-1; cdr3_aa: CASSQRGSGTEAFF; cdr3_nt: TGTGCCAGCAGCCAGAGAGGGTCGGGCACTGAAGCTTTCTTT
d_call: TRBD2; v_call: TRBV6-5; clone_size: .; j_call: TRBJ2-3; cdr3_aa: CASSPREGGTDTQYF; cdr3_nt: TGTGCCAGCAGTCCACGGGAGGGGGGCACAGATACGCAGTATTTT
d_call: .; v_call: TRBV5-4; clone_size: once; j_call: TRBJ2-1; cdr3_aa: CASSLVGAGSYNEQFF; cdr3_nt: TGTGCCAGCAGCTTGGTGGGGGCCGGGTCCTACAATGAGCAGTTCTTC
d_call: .; v_call: TRBV2; clone_size: .; j_call: TRBJ2-5; cdr3_aa: CASSEEREETQYF; cdr3_nt: TGTGCCAGCAGTGAAGAAAGGGAGGAGACCCAGTACTTC
d_call: TRBD1; v_call: TRBV30; clone_size: .; j_call: TRBJ2-2; cdr3_aa: CAFNRDRGYGELFF; cdr3_nt: TGTGCCTTTAACCGGGACAGGGGCTACGGGGAGCTGTTTTTT
d_call: .; v_call: TRBV7-8; clone_size: .; j_call: TRBJ1-5; cdr3_aa: CASSLAQGANQPQHF; cdr3_nt: TGTGCCAGCAGCTTAGCGCAGGGTGCCAATCAGCCCCAGCATTTT
d_call: .; v_call: TRBV4-2; clone_size: .; j_call: TRBJ1-1; cdr3_aa: CASSQFGGNTEAFF; cdr3_nt: TGTGCCAGCAGCCAATTCGGGGGGAACACTGAAGCTTTCTTT
d_call: .; v_call: TRBV4-3; clone_size: .; j_call: TRBJ2-3; cdr3_aa: CASSQEPQAADTQYF; cdr3_nt: TGCGCCAGCAGCCAAGAGCCACAGGCGGCCGATACGCAGTATTTT
d_call: .; v_call: TRBV5-1; clone_size: .; j_call: TRBJ2-1; cdr3_aa: CASSLGPGENEQFF; cdr3_nt: TGCGCCAGCAGCTTGGGGCCGGGGGAGAATGAGCAGTTCTTC
d_call: .; v_call: TRBV6-1; clone_size: .; j_call: TRBJ1-1; cdr3_aa: CASSDRGGGGAANTEAFF; cdr3_nt: TGTGCCAGCAGTGACCGCGGTGGGGGGGGCGCGGCCAACACTGAAGCTTTCTTT
d_call: .; v_call: TRBV7-9; clone_size: .; j_call: TRBJ2-7; cdr3_aa: CASSSRDTGRQYF; cdr3_nt: TGTGCCAGCAGCTCCCGGGACACGGGCCGGCAGTACTTC
d_call: .; v_call: TRBV6-5; clone_size: .; j_call: TRBJ2-7; cdr3_aa: CASSWSYRGEAYEQYF; cdr3_nt: TGTGCCAGCAGTTGGTCCTACCGGGGAGAGGCCTACGAGCAGTACTTC
d_call: .; v_call: TRBV19; clone_size: .; j_call: TRBJ1-1; cdr3_aa: CASSMLTYTEAFF; cdr3_nt: TGTGCCAGTAGTATGCTGACCTACACTGAAGCTTTCTTT
d_call: .; v_call: TRBV4-3; clone_size: once; j_call: TRBJ1-2; cdr3_aa: CASSHAAGSVGYGYTF; cdr3_nt: TGCGCCAGCAGCCACGCCGCGGGGTCCGTTGGCTATGGCTACACCTTC
d_call: TRBD1; v_call: TRBV7-9; clone_size: .; j_call: TRBJ1-1; cdr3_aa: CASSPRTGRMNTEAFF; cdr3_nt: TGTGCCAGCAGCCCCCGGACAGGGCGTATGAACACTGAAGCTTTCTTT
d_call: TRBD1; v_call: TRBV2; clone_size: .; j_call: TRBJ2-7; cdr3_aa: CASRRQGSEQYF; cdr3_nt: TGTGCCAGCAGGAGACAGGGTTCCGAGCAGTACTTC
d_call: TRBD2; v_call: TRBV6-1; clone_size: .; j_call: TRBJ2-7; cdr3_aa: CASSVGLAGGEQYF; cdr3_nt: TGTGCCAGCAGTGTGGGACTAGCGGGAGGTGAGCAGTACTTC
d_call: .; v_call: TRBV5-1; clone_size: .; j_call: TRBJ2-3; cdr3_aa: CASSLRGGPAPTDTQYF; cdr3_nt: TGCGCCAGCAGCCTCCGCGGGGGCCCTGCCCCCACAGATACGCAGTATTTT
d_call: .; v_call: TRBV5-1; clone_size: .; j_call: TRBJ1-3; cdr3_aa: CASSLIPGNTIYF; cdr3_nt: TGCGCCAGCAGCTTGATCCCAGGAAACACCATATATTTT
d_call: .; v_call: TRBV14; clone_size: .; j_call: TRBJ2-5; cdr3_aa: CASSRLGGQETQYF; cdr3_nt: TGTGCCAGCAGCCGCTTAGGGGGGCAAGAGACCCAGTACTTC
d_call: .; v_call: TRBV7-9; clone_size: .; j_call: TRBJ1-1; cdr3_aa: CASSSSTAFF; cdr3_nt: TGTGCCAGCAGCTCCTCAACAGCTTTCTTT
d_call: .; v_call: TRBV9; clone_size: .; j_call: TRBJ2-3; cdr3_aa: CASSVELSDTQYF; cdr3_nt: TGTGCCAGCAGCGTAGAACTATCTGATACGCAGTATTTT
d_call: .; v_call: TRBV30; clone_size: .; j_call: TRBJ1-3; cdr3_aa: CAWSPLFGDTIYF; cdr3_nt: TGTGCCTGGAGTCCTCTTTTTGGGGACACCATATATTTT
d_call: TRBD2; v_call: TRBV29-1; clone_size: .; j_call: TRBJ2-2; cdr3_aa: CSVAAGGPDTGELFF; cdr3_nt: TGCAGCGTTGCAGCGGGAGGGCCTGACACCGGGGAGCTGTTTTTT
d_call: .; v_call: TRBV30; clone_size: .; j_call: TRBJ1-2; cdr3_aa: CAWGGNYGYTF; cdr3_nt: TGTGCCTGGGGAGGGAACTATGGCTACACCTTC
d_call: .; v_call: TRBV18; clone_size: .; j_call: TRBJ1-5; cdr3_aa: CASSRTGQSPNQPQHF; cdr3_nt: TGTGCCAGCTCAAGAACCGGACAATCCCCTAATCAGCCCCAGCATTTT
d_call: .; v_call: TRBV6-1; clone_size: .; j_call: TRBJ1-2; cdr3_aa: CASGEEAWGYGYTF; cdr3_nt: TGTGCCAGCGGAGAGGAGGCGTGGGGTTATGGCTACACCTTC
d_call: TRBD1; v_call: TRBV5-1; clone_size: .; j_call: TRBJ1-1; cdr3_aa: CASSLDRGTEAFF; cdr3_nt: TGCGCCAGCAGCTTGGACAGGGGCACTGAAGCTTTCTTT
d_call: .; v_call: TRBV6-5; clone_size: .; j_call: TRBJ1-5; cdr3_aa: CASRPGGYSNQPQHF; cdr3_nt: TGTGCCAGCAGGCCGGGGGGTTATAGCAATCAGCCCCAGCATTTT
d_call: TRBD1; v_call: TRBV19; clone_size: .; j_call: TRBJ2-5; cdr3_aa: CASSIGQGCETQYF; cdr3_nt: TGTGCCAGTAGTATAGGACAGGGATGCGAGACCCAGTACTTC
d_call: .; v_call: TRBV6-5; clone_size: .; j_call: TRBJ2-5; cdr3_aa: CASSPPRVGETQYF; cdr3_nt: TGTGCCAGCAGCCCCCCCAGGGTCGGGGAGACCCAGTACTTC
d_call: .; v_call: TRBV14; clone_size: .; j_call: TRBJ1-2; cdr3_aa: CASSQGPAGTYGYTF; cdr3_nt: TGTGCCAGCAGCCAAGGTCCGGCAGGGACCTATGGCTACACCTTC
d_call: .; v_call: TRBV7-8; clone_size: .; j_call: TRBJ1-4; cdr3_aa: CASSPGGTPTTTWEKLFF; cdr3_nt: TGTGCCAGCAGCCCGGGGGGCACGCCAACCACTACGTGGGAAAAACTGTTTTTT
d_call: TRBD2; v_call: TRBV7-9; clone_size: .; j_call: TRBJ2-1; cdr3_aa: CATSGGGRVSEQFF; cdr3_nt: TGTGCCACATCCGGGGGCGGGAGGGTCTCCGAGCAGTTCTTC
d_call: TRBD2; v_call: TRBV14; clone_size: .; j_call: TRBJ2-7; cdr3_aa: CASSQGPGHRISGPYEQYF; cdr3_nt: TGTGCCAGCAGCCAAGGCCCGGGCCATCGGATTAGCGGGCCCTACGAGCAGTACTTC
d_call: TRBD2; v_call: TRBV27; clone_size: .; j_call: TRBJ2-1; cdr3_aa: CASSLTGTMGLNEQFF; cdr3_nt: TGTGCCAGCAGCCTGACCGGGACTATGGGGCTCAATGAGCAGTTCTTC
d_call: .; v_call: TRBV5-1; clone_size: .; j_call: TRBJ1-2; cdr3_aa: CASSLARDGYTF; cdr3_nt: TGCGCCAGCAGCTTGGCGCGGGATGGCTACACCTTC
d_call: .; v_call: TRBV11-2; clone_size: few; j_call: TRBJ1-1; cdr3_aa: CASSSGLAEAFF; cdr3_nt: TGTGCCAGCAGCTCAGGGCTGGCTGAAGCTTTCTTT
d_call: TRBD1; v_call: TRBV6-5; clone_size: .; j_call: TRBJ2-7; cdr3_aa: CASSKTGGRGEQYF; cdr3_nt: TGTGCCAGCAGCAAAACAGGGGGGCGTGGAGAGCAGTACTTC
d_call: TRBD1; v_call: TRBV7-8; clone_size: .; j_call: TRBJ1-5; cdr3_aa: CASSLQGTGGNQPQHF; cdr3_nt: TGTGCCAGCAGTTTACAGGGGACAGGGGGTAATCAGCCCCAGCATTTT
d_call: .; v_call: TRBV21-1; clone_size: .; j_call: TRBJ2-5; cdr3_aa: CASSRTEETQYF; cdr3_nt: TGTGCCAGCAGCAGGACAGAAGAGACCCAGTACTTC